This TCR beta chain was captured by sequencing in a study of T cells in tuberculosis. On the study more broadly: Blood was taken before or within 7 days of anti-tuberculosis therapy. Study findings and constraints: Smaller alpha distances in active tuberculosis partly reflected shorter CDR3-alpha lengths.

Here immunoSEQ multiplex PCR was the method, and the copy in TCRdb shows in-frame clones only, minus some. The sample consists of more than 20,000 clones, approximately 85% of them appearing once. With regard to this clone: Its antigen is not known.

As to time point: new active TB diagnosis, blood taken before or within 7 days of starting treatment. Positive smear microscopy and/or M. tuberculosis culture confirmed active disease. In germline, CDR1 is MDHEN, CDR2 SYDVKM. The CDR3 is made up of 15 amino acids. V gave up 6 bases and J gave up 0 bases, with 12 bases separating them. The chain joins TRBV28 to TRBJ1-5, with D possibly TRBD1 on 6 matching bases. This material consisted of PBMCs, taken at tuberculosis diagnosis. The clonotype originates from an adult with tuberculosis. In DNA form, the CDR3 reads TGTGCCAGCAGCTCGGGACACCATAGCAATCAGCCCCAGCATTTT. It is translated as CASSSGHHSNQPQHF.